A single sample is the source of the 25 T cell receptor beta chains below, sequenced in a study of response to subunit inactivated influenza vaccine. Each CDR3 protein is one row after TCRdb ran MiXCR on the RT-PCR reads. The sample lists around 650,000 distinct CDR3 sequences; around 14% were seen once. The sequenced sample was PBMCs from blood, obtained about 12 days after vaccination. These receptors were taken from a man in his fifties who received an inactivated influenza vaccine.

The rearrangement joins TRBV28 to TRBJ2-7, with D possibly matching TRBD1 (5 bases). This CDR3 has 14 amino acids. V was pared by 2 bases and J by 4 bases, with 12 bases between. Germline lookup yields CDR1 MDHEN and CDR2 SYDVKM. CDR3 bases: TGTGCCAGCAGTTTAGTCAGGGTAAAATACGAGCAGTACTTC. It specifies CASSLVRVKYEQYF.

This clonotype came up a few times. The genes are TRBV7-2 and TRBJ2-7, with D unresolved. V was clipped by 5 bases and J by 4 bases, with 18 bases between them. In germline, CDR1 is SGHTA, CDR2 FQGNSA. The CDR3 loop spans 15 amino acids. The CDR3 here is CASSLGPSQTYEQYF. Here the CDR3 DNA reads TGTGCCAGCAGCCTCGGACCCTCCCAAACTTACGAGCAGTACTTC.

This clonotype was counted many times. The chain employs TRBV5-5 and TRBJ2-1; 7 positions match TRBD1. The CDR3 is 15 residues long. V was clipped by 0 bases and J by 4 bases; unmatched bases: 4. Looked up from germline, CDR1 is SGHKS and CDR2 is YYEKEE (reference sequence). The CDR3 DNA follows: TGTGCCAGCAGCTTGGAGGGACAGATTTACAATGAGCAGTTCTTC. As protein: CASSLEGQIYNEQFF.

This clonotype was detected only a few times. The V gene is TRBV10-3, the J gene TRBJ1-5, with a possible D match to TRBD1 (5 bases). Germline CDR1 reads ENHRY; CDR2 reads SYGVKD. V lost 2 bases, J lost 7 bases, and 6 bases lay in between. The CDR3 is 12 residues long. This CDR3 reads CAISEGGQPQHF. The CDR3 nucleotides are TGTGCCATCAGTGAGGGGGGGCAGCCCCAGCATTTT.

This chain links TRBV14 with TRBJ2-2; 7 nucleotides match TRBD1. The junction had 9 bases not matched to a gene; V was cut back by 5 bases and J by 3 bases. CDR1 and CDR2 from the germline V gene are SGHDN and FVKESK. CDR3 size: 16 residues. The CDR3: CASSDNRGFYTGELFF. As DNA, the CDR3 is TGTGCCAGCAGCGATAACAGGGGATTTTACACCGGGGAGCTGTTTTTT.

The rearrangement uses TRBV5-1 and TRBJ2-4; TRBD1 agrees at 8 bases. The V and J ends lost 1 base and 6 bases, in that order; junction bases with no gene match: 15. This CDR3 is built from 18 residues. CDR1 and CDR2 (germline): SGHRS, YFSETQ. This CDR3 is CASSLRAGSGGLRNIQYF. The CDR3, as DNA: TGCGCCAGCAGCTTGAGAGCAGGTTCAGGGGGCTTGAGAAACATTCAGTACTTC.

This clonotype was seen more than once but under ten times. This chain uses TRBV7-2 with TRBJ2-5; D may be TRBD2 (6 bases). V lost 5 bases and J lost 4, with 11 bases in between. CDR1 is SGHTA, CDR2 FQGNSA, per germline. The CDR3 runs 13 residues. DNA for the CDR3: TGTGCCAGCAGCGTGACTAGGAGAGAGACCCAGTACTTC. As protein: CASSVTRRETQYF.

This clonotype was counted ten times or more. The rearrangement uses TRBV15 and TRBJ2-2; D tentatively fits TRBD1 or TRBD2 (5 bases each). The CDR3 runs to 15 residues. Trimming took 1 base from V and 4 from J, leaving 10 bases between them. Germline V gives CDR1 LNHNV, CDR2 YYDKDF (reference sequence). CDR3 sequence (DNA): TGTGCCACCAGCAGAGGGGGGTTTGGCACCGGGGAGCTGTTTTTT. As protein: CATSRGGFGTGELFF.

Of note for this clonotype: A read error may produce the germline difference seen at one junction end. The chain joins TRBV7-9 to TRBJ2-4; 7 bases match TRBD1. Germline loops: CDR1 SEHNR, CDR2 FQNEAQ (reference sequence). The CDR3 length is 13 residues. CDR3 amino acids: CASSPDRENIRYF. The CDR3 bases are TGTGCCAGCAGCCCAGACAGGGAAAACATTCGGTACTTC. Full variable domain (rest looked up from reference TRBV7-9 and TRBJ2-4): DTGVSQNPRHKITKRGQNVTFRCDPISEHNRLYWYRQTLGQGPEFLTYFQNEAQLEKSRLLSDRFSAERPKGSFSTLEIQRTEQGDSAMYLCASSPDRENIRYFGAGTRLSVL.

This clonotype was seen ten or more times. The chain joins TRBV18 to TRBJ2-7; the D gene could be TRBD1 or TRBD2 (5 bases each). Deletions cut 3 bases from V and 5 bases from J, with 17 bases between. CDR3 length equals 15 residues. CDR1 KGHSH and CDR2 LQKENI come from the germline V gene. The CDR3 nucleotides read TGTGCCAGCTCACCGCGATCGGGGCCGTCCGACGAGCAGTACTTC. It codes for CASSPRSGPSDEQYF.

The rearrangement links TRBV5-1 to TRBJ2-3; 11 bases are a match to TRBD2. This CDR3 comprises 18 residues. V lost 0 bases, J lost 3 bases, and 9 bases stayed unmatched. From germline, CDR1 is SGHRS and CDR2 YFSETQ. CDR3 protein: CASSLALAGATWTDTQYF. For the CDR3, the DNA is TGCGCCAGCAGCTTGGCACTAGCGGGGGCAACGTGGACAGATACGCAGTATTTT.

The chain couples TRBV3-1 to TRBJ2-3; 10 bases agree with TRBD1. The CDR3 extends over 14 amino acids. Germline assignment: CDR1 LGHDT and CDR2 YNNKEL (reference sequence). After removal of 4 bases from V and 7 bases from J, the junction contained 5 bases not matched to a gene. CDR3 residues: CASSPRDRGNTQYF. In DNA form, the CDR3 reads TGTGCCAGCAGCCCGCGGGACAGGGGAAATACGCAGTATTTT.

V is TRBV6-2 or TRBV6-3 and J is TRBJ2-2; TRBD2 matches at 8 bases. The CDR3 consists of 18 residues. Looked up from germline, CDR1 is MNHEY and CDR2 is SVGEGT. Trimming removed 10 bases from V and 1 base from J; junction bases left unmatched: 17. DNA of the CDR3: TGTGCCACCCTGGGCCCGGGGGGGCATTTTCGGAACACCGGGGAGCTGTTTTTT. Protein product: CATLGPGGHFRNTGELFF.

The J gene is TRBJ2-1, the V gene TRBV11-2, with 7 bases fitting TRBD2. In germline, CDR1 is SGHAT, CDR2 FQNNGV. The CDR3 extends over 16 amino acids. J lost 0 bases, V lost 7 bases, and 9 bases had no gene match. The CDR3: CASNPNGGNSYNEQFF. CDR3 bases: TGTGCCAGCAACCCTAACGGGGGGAACTCCTACAATGAGCAGTTCTTC.

The rearrangement joins TRBV6-6 to TRBJ2-5; weak D call: TRBD1 (5 bases). This CDR3 contains 12 residues. Germline CDR1 is MNHNY and CDR2 is SVGAGI (reference sequence). The V end lost 5 bases, the J end lost 5 bases, and 9 bases lay between the germline ends. For the CDR3, the DNA is TGTGCCAGCAGTGACAGCAGGGAGACCCAGTACTTC. As protein: CASSDSRETQYF.

The chain has TRBV5-1 and TRBJ1-3; 7 positions agree with TRBD1. CDR1 and CDR2 from the germline V gene are SGHRS and YFSETQ. The CDR3 consists of 14 residues. V trimming: 6 bases; J trimming: 0 bases; junction bases outside the gene matches: 3. CDR3 nucleotides: TGCGCCAGCAAAGGACAGGACTCTGGAAACACCATATATTTT. Amino acid sequence: CASKGQDSGNTIYF.

This clonotype was seen a few times. The chain has TRBV9 and TRBJ2-1; TRBD1 is a possible D gene (8 bases). Germline CDR1 reads SGDLS; CDR2 reads YYNGEE. The CDR3 length is 15 residues. V was trimmed by 3 bases and J by 3 bases, leaving 13 bases between them. The CDR3 coding sequence is TGTGCCAGCAGCGGAACAGGGGGGGACTACAATGAGCAGTTCTTC. Its protein is CASSGTGGDYNEQFF.

In this sample, this clonotype turned up once. This chain joins TRBV4-3 and TRBJ2-3; D ambiguous. This CDR3 spans 17 amino acids. CDR1 and CDR2 from the germline V gene are LGHNA and YSLEER. Trimming pared 3 bases from V and 6 bases from J, leaving 22 bases between. CDR3 sequence reads: CASSQTHDLLLLDTQYF. Here the CDR3 DNA reads TGCGCCAGCAGCCAGACGCACGACTTGCTTCTGTTGGATACGCAGTATTTT.

This clonotype has at least ten counts. The genes are TRBV27 and TRBJ2-1, with 14 bases aligning to TRBD2. There are 15 residues in the CDR3. Germline CDR1 is MNHEY and CDR2 is SMNVEV (reference sequence). The V segment lost 3 bases and the J segment 6 bases; nucleotides outside the gene matches: 1. The CDR3 DNA reads TGTGCCAGCAGTTTGACTAGCGGGGGGGCCAATGAGCAGTTCTTC. This encodes CASSLTSGGANEQFF.

As regards this clonotype: A read error may produce the germline difference seen at one junction end. The chain is built from TRBV7-9 and TRBJ2-5; no definite D call. Germline V gene sequence: CDR1 SEHNR, CDR2 FQNEAQ (reference sequence). This CDR3 comprises 13 residues. The CDR3 DNA reads TGTGCCAGCAGCTTAGGCAGCCAAGAGGCCCAGTACTTC. It is translated as CASSLGSQEAQYF.

This clonotype has only a few counts. The V gene is TRBV28, the J gene TRBJ2-7; D is possibly TRBD1 (5 bases). This CDR3 comprises 13 residues. Trimming shortened V by 3 bases and J by 6 bases, and 12 bases separated the two germline ends. Germline V lookup: CDR1 MDHEN, CDR2 SYDVKM. The CDR3 spells CASSLDINGEQYF. The CDR3 DNA reads as TGTGCCAGCAGTTTGGACATAAACGGCGAGCAGTACTTC.

This chain connects TRBV6-2 or TRBV6-3 to TRBJ1-1; D unresolved. V was trimmed by 0 bases and J by 8 bases, leaving 10 bases between them. This CDR3 region has 13 residues. Germline CDR1 is MNHEY and CDR2 is SVGEGT. In nucleotides, the CDR3 is TGTGCCAGCAGTTACTCGGTGGGTGTGGAAGCTTTCTTT. It translates to CASSYSVGVEAFF.

This clonotype was seen a few times. This chain connects TRBV28 to TRBJ2-1; no firm D call. The CDR3 has 10 residues. CDR1 is MDHEN and CDR2 is SYDVKM in the germline V gene. V was pared by 8 bases and J by 9 bases, with 8 bases between. The CDR3 is CASGWGEQFF. CDR3 sequence (DNA): TGTGCCAGCGGATGGGGTGAGCAGTTCTTC.

V usage is TRBV6-1 and J usage is TRBJ1-1; 10 bases match TRBD1. V was clipped by 4 bases and J by 4 bases; unmatched bases: 6. Germline V CDR1 and CDR2: MNHNS, SASEGT. The CDR3 runs 15 residues. Here the CDR3 reads CASSGQGALTTEAFF. CDR3 sequence (DNA): TGTGCCAGCAGTGGACAGGGGGCGCTGACCACTGAAGCTTTCTTT.

The CDR3, as DNA: TGTGCCAGCAGCCCGGGGAGGGGGGCGTACTTC. Translation: CASSPGRGAYF. The V gene is TRBV12-3 or TRBV12-4, the J gene TRBJ2-5; maybe TRBD2 (7 bases). The length of the CDR3 is 11 residues. Trimming took 6 bases from V and 13 from J, leaving 15 bases between them.